The entry below gives a single T cell receptor beta chain sequence along with its context. This clonotype was seen repeatedly, ten times or more. This clone's antigen is unknown. No much larger clonotype is one base removed from it; base qualities were not supplied. The sample comes from a study of human T cells and chemical hapten exposure (dated by TCRdb to the early 2020s). Concerning the study at large: For sensitization, 2% DPC in acetone was applied to a 2 cm by 2 cm area of upper inner arm skin. The mostly female patient cohort included alopecia areata with under or over 50% scalp involvement, alopecia totalis and alopecia universalis. Blood samples were taken from patients before sensitization (week 0) and at 2, 6 and about 24 weeks after DPC sensitization. Patch testing on the upper back used Finn chambers containing 0.01% DPC, with scoring done after 6 days according to International Contact Dermatitis Research Group standards. Libraries were pooled for sequencing, and variation in per-sample TCR yields was attributed mainly to small differences in library volumes within the pool. Peripheral blood TCR repertoire changes were tracked in vivo in alopecia patients during primary and secondary sensitization to the hapten diphenylcyclopropenone (DPC). Patients additionally received weekly therapeutic DPC doses to the scalp throughout the roughly 25-week study period. About 30 alopecia patients provided blood for TCR sequencing at one to four time points (pre-sensitization, 2, 6 and 24 weeks).

What the authors observed across the whole study: Significantly more large CDR3 similarity clusters were formed by expanded TCRs than by pre-sensitization or healthy control sets, consistent with antigen-driven responses. Because all patients had alopecia, a presumed autoimmune disease, the immune response of the patients might differ from that of healthy individuals. Repeated subsampling changed both the strength of the expansion versus patch-test correlation and the threshold at which the correlation became significant. Patch test score was positively correlated with the number of PT1 expanded TCRs, with significance at thresholds 8, 16 and 32 but not at 4. The number of TCRs above 1 in 1000 frequency did not change with DPC sensitization; there was no evidence of global repertoire structure alterations.

Library creation used RACE. Sequencing was carried out with a NextSeq 500. During library preparation, unique molecular identifiers were attached to individual cDNA molecules so that TCRs could be counted quantitatively and reproducibly. Both TCR alpha and TCR beta chains were sequenced from each blood RNA sample. Regarding the original processing steps: The median number of TCRs per sample was roughly 100,000, ranging from about 23,224 to 690,600. The Decombinator software suite was used to annotate the V, J and CDR3 of the TCR reads. For PS versus PT1 abundance plots, all samples were subsampled to the same number of TCRs (28,000). TCRs were defined as expanded if absent before sensitization and observed at least eight times at the 2-week time point. TCRdb handled the public reads itself, with Q25 trimming in fastp and clone calling in MiXCR, and kept productive beta chains. Entries are consolidated by CDR3 protein sequence, retaining the most common genes and DNA. TCRdb, not the original authors, processed these V and J calls. This sample has a few hundred thousand distinct CDR3 sequences in its table, and about 4.8% of those were observed once. Clones ranked in the top ten supply approximately 2.1% of the sample.

V is trimmed back by 4 bases and J by 10 bases, and the junction contains 8 bases that no gene match accounts for. The germline V gene gives CDR1 as SGHRS and CDR2 as YFSETQ. There are 13 amino acids in the CDR3, from cysteine to phenylalanine inclusive. Kept here is only the CDR3 DNA, which spans 39 bases and is read in frame from base 1. This specimen's time point label, interpreted: patch test 1, 2 weeks after DPC sensitization. The treatment or condition tag for this specimen amounts to: therapeutic diphenylcyclopropenone sensitization with weekly scalp DPC. Blood at each patch-test visit was drawn before the patch test was applied. To be eligible, patients had to be aged 18 to 70, diagnosed with alopecia and judged suitable for DPC therapy, while pregnant patients were excluded. Unfractionated whole blood was collected in Tempus Blood RNA tubes, and total RNA was extracted from that blood.

Sequencing used whole blood, obtained in connection with sensitization to the hapten diphenylcyclopropenone (DPC). The chain links TRBV5-1 with TRBJ1-2; a stretch of 9 junction bases matches TRBD1. This clonotype was obtained from a woman aged 45-65 years with alopecia areata. Some clones in this sample may be carry-over from other donors' samples. CDR3 protein: CASSRDRARDYTF. The sequenced DNA: TGCGCCAGCAGCCGGGACAGGGCGAGAGACTACACCTTC.